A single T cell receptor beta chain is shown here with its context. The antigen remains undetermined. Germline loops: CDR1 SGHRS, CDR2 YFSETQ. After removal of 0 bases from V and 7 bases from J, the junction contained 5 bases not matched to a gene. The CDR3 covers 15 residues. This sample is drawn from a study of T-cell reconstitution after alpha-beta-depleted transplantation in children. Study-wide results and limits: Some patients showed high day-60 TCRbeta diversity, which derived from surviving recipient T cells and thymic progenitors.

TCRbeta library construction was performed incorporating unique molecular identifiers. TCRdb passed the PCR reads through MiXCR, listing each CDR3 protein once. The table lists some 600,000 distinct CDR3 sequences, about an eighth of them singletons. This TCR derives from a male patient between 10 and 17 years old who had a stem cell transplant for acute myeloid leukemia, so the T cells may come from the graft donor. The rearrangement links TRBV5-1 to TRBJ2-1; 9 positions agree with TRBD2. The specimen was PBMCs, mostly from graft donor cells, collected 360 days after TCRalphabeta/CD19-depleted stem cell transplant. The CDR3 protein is CASSLELAGRNEQFF. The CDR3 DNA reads TGCGCCAGCAGCTTGGAACTAGCGGGTAGGAATGAGCAGTTCTTC.